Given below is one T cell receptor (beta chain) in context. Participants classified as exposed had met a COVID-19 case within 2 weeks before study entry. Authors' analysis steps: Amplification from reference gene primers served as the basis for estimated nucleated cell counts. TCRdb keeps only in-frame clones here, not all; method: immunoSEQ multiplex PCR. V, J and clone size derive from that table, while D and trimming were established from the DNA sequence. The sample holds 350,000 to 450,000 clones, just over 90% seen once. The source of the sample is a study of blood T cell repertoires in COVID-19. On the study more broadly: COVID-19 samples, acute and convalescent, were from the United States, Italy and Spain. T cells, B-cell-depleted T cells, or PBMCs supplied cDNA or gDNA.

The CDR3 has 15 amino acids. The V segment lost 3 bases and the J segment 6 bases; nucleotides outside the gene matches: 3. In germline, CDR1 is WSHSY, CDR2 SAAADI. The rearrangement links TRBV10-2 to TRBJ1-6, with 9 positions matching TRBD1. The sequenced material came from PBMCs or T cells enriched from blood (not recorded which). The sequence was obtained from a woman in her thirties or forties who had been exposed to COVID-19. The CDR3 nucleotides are TGCGCCAGCAGTGAAGACAGGGGGTTTAATTCACCCCTCCACTTT. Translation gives CASSEDRGFNSPLHF.